These 20 T cell receptor beta chains were sequenced from one sample in a study of blood T cell repertoires in COVID-19. Profiled with immunoSEQ multiplex PCR; TCRdb holds only in-frame clones, not every one. In the table there are about 200,000 clones, 81% of which are singletons. The sequenced sample consisted of peripheral blood. These receptor sequences come from a woman older than 75 with acute or convalescent COVID-19.

V gene TRBV4-1 combines with J gene TRBJ1-3, with 9 bases fitting TRBD1. This CDR3 contains 14 residues. Germline V gives CDR1 MGHRA, CDR2 YSYEKL. V shed 4 bases, J shed 7 bases, and the junction held 5 bases outside the gene matches. The CDR3 loop is CASSPLDRGNTIYF. CDR3 DNA sequence: TGCGCCAGCAGCCCGTTAGACAGGGGGAACACCATATATTTT.

The chain uses TRBV6-1 and TRBJ2-3; a possible D gene is TRBD1 (6 bases). V gave up 0 bases and J gave up 5 bases, with 18 bases separating them. This CDR3 has 17 residues. The V gene's germline CDR1 is MNHNS and CDR2 SASEGT. The CDR3 DNA follows: TGTGCCAGCAGTGAAGCCCTGGGGGCTTTTGTGGGAGATACGCAGTATTTT. Residues: CASSEALGAFVGDTQYF.

The V call is TRBV25-1, the J call TRBJ1-2; the match to TRBD1 covers 7 bases. CDR3 length equals 12 residues. Germline lookup yields CDR1 MGHDK and CDR2 SYGVNS. Trimming at V came to 5 bases and at J to 8 bases, leaving 5 bases not matched to a gene. The CDR3: CASSNTGDGYTF. CDR3 sequence (DNA): TGTGCCAGCAGTAATACAGGGGACGGCTACACCTTC.

The V gene is TRBV5-4, the J gene TRBJ1-4; D remains ambiguous. Germline-derived CDR1 and CDR2 are SGHNT and YYREEE (reference sequence). CDR3 size: 15 residues. V lost 0 bases, J lost 7 bases, and 13 bases lay in between. Here the CDR3 reads CASSLGAEPREKLFF. The DNA for the CDR3 is TGTGCCAGCAGCTTGGGGGCAGAGCCGCGTGAAAAACTGTTTTTT.

The chain joins TRBV9 to TRBJ2-2; 11 bases fit TRBD2. Trimming at V came to 0 bases and at J to 5 bases, leaving 6 bases not matched to a gene. Germline V gene data show CDR1 as SGDLS and CDR2 as YYNGEE. The CDR3 spans 17 residues. The CDR3 here is CASSVGVLAGATGELFF. The DNA of the CDR3 is TGTGCCAGCAGCGTAGGAGTACTAGCGGGAGCTACCGGGGAGCTGTTTTTT.

V and J are TRBV11-2 and TRBJ1-2; 12 nucleotides align to TRBD1. Germline CDR1 SGHAT, CDR2 FQNNGV. This CDR3 has 18 amino acids. V shed 6 bases and J 0 bases; nucleotides not matched to a gene: 11. The CDR3, as DNA: TGTGCCAGCAGTTCATGGCCGGGACAGGGGGCCTCTAACTATGGCTACACCTTC. It codes for CASSSWPGQGASNYGYTF.

This clone has more than one count but fewer than ten. This chain joins TRBV19 and TRBJ2-5, with 7 bases aligning to TRBD1. Germline lookup yields CDR1 LNHDA and CDR2 SQIVND (reference sequence). V lost 3 bases, J lost 3 bases, and 7 bases stayed unmatched. CDR3 length: 15 residues. The CDR3 region is CASSMPRTGKETQYF. The CDR3 region has the DNA TGTGCCAGTAGTATGCCCAGGACAGGAAAAGAGACCCAGTACTTC.

The chain employs TRBV14 and TRBJ2-1, with D unresolved. Germline assignment: CDR1 SGHDN and CDR2 FVKESK. This CDR3 spans 14 amino acids. V lost 0 bases, J lost 7 bases, and 10 bases lay in between. CDR3 in DNA: TGTGCCAGCAGCCAAGATTGGGCGTCGAATGAGCAGTTCTTC. This gives the protein CASSQDWASNEQFF.

This chain uses TRBV5-1 with TRBJ2-3, with TRBD2 matching 10 bases. The CDR3 extends over 16 amino acids. The J segment lost 1 base and the V segment lost 4 bases, leaving 6 bases of the junction unmatched. Looked up from germline, CDR1 is SGHRS and CDR2 is YFSETQ. The CDR3, as DNA: TGCGCCAGCAGCCAGGGACTAGCGCCACGCACAGATACGCAGTATTTT. Its protein product is CASSQGLAPRTDTQYF.

V is TRBV5-1 and J is TRBJ2-7, with 8 nucleotides matching TRBD2. Per germline, CDR1 SGHRS and CDR2 YFSETQ. Trimming at V came to 3 bases and at J to 2 bases, leaving 7 bases not matched to a gene. This CDR3 spans 15 amino acids. The CDR3 protein is CASSSSSGLAYEQYF. The CDR3 region has the DNA TGCGCCAGCAGCTCATCTAGCGGGCTGGCCTACGAGCAGTACTTC.

The V and J genes are TRBV6-5 and TRBJ1-2; D is unresolved. Germline lookup yields CDR1 MNHEY and CDR2 SVGAGI. This CDR3 has 14 amino acids. V dropped 0 bases and J dropped 2 bases, with 7 bases sitting between them. The CDR3 coding sequence is TGTGCCAGCAGTTACTCGAAGGAGAACTATGGCTACACCTTC. Translated, it gives CASSYSKENYGYTF.

CDR3 nucleotides: TGTGCCAGCAGCCAAGGACAGTACTACGAGCAGTACTTC. Translated, it gives CASSQGQYYEQYF. This chain links TRBV6-5 with TRBJ2-7; possibly TRBD1 for D (6 bases). This CDR3 has 13 amino acids. V shed 6 bases and J shed 3 bases, with 12 bases lying between them. Germline CDR1 reads MNHEY; CDR2 reads SVGAGI.

The chain combines TRBV21-1 with TRBJ2-2; TRBD1, the D gene given by the table, was not confirmed from the DNA. TRBV21-1 is marked as a pseudogene. This CDR3 is built from 12 residues. CDR3 in DNA: TGTGCCGAACCGGGCAGGGCCGGGGAGCTGTTTTTT. Translating it yields CAEPGRAGELFF.

V is TRBV5-1 and J is TRBJ2-7; tentative D call: TRBD2 (6 bases). This CDR3 spans 14 amino acids. With 3 bases removed from V and 2 bases from J, the gap between germline ends came to 12 bases. Per germline, CDR1 SGHRS and CDR2 YFSETQ. CDR3 sequence: CASSSSGGAYEQYF. DNA of the CDR3: TGCGCCAGCAGCTCCTCCGGGGGTGCCTACGAGCAGTACTTC.

The chain is built from TRBV5-1 and TRBJ2-3, with 9 bases identical to TRBD1. Trimming took 4 bases from V and 2 from J; bases not matched to a gene: 8. This CDR3 contains 16 residues. The V gene's germline CDR1 is SGHRS and CDR2 YFSETQ. The CDR3 region is CASSPSGTGITDTQYF. CDR3 nucleotides: TGCGCCAGCAGCCCCAGTGGGACAGGGATCACAGATACGCAGTATTTT.

This chain joins TRBV7-9 and TRBJ1-1; D gene unclear. Trimming shortened V by 1 base and J by 1 base, and 7 bases separated the two germline ends. The CDR3 spans 14 residues. CDR1 is SEHNR, CDR2 FQNEAQ, per germline (reference sequence). The CDR3 loop reads CASSLVAGNTEAFF. DNA of the CDR3: TGTGCCAGCAGCTTAGTCGCAGGGAACACTGAAGCTTTCTTT.

The chain carries TRBV2 and TRBJ1-5; D not resolved. Germline values: CDR1 SNHLY, CDR2 FYNNEI. V gave up 8 bases and J gave up 0 bases, with 11 bases separating them. The CDR3 is 14 amino acids. The DNA for the CDR3 is TGTGCCAGCCACGGCCCGGGTAGCAATCAGCCCCAGCATTTT. As protein: CASHGPGSNQPQHF.

The gene calls are TRBV6-5 and TRBJ1-2; a weak D match, TRBD1 (5 bases). The germline V gene encodes CDR1 MNHEY and CDR2 SVGAGI. The V end lost 7 bases, the J end lost 2 bases, and 11 bases lay between the germline ends. This CDR3 is built from 13 residues. This chain's CDR3 is CASNRAGNYGYTF. The CDR3 DNA reads as TGTGCCAGCAATCGCGCAGGGAACTATGGCTACACCTTC.

In this sample, this clone turned up a few times. The chain joins TRBV4-1 to TRBJ1-6; possibly TRBD1 for D (5 bases). The V end lost 3 bases, the J end lost 8 bases, and 14 bases lay between the germline ends. This CDR3 is 15 amino acids long. Germline V gene sequence: CDR1 MGHRA, CDR2 YSYEKL. CDR3 bases: TGCGCCAGCAGCCAGAAGACAGAAAGGGATTCACCCCTCCACTTT. It translates to CASSQKTERDSPLHF.

This clone has more than one count but fewer than ten. This chain joins TRBV20-1 and TRBJ2-5; no firm D call. Trimming left V 6 bases short and J 4 bases short, with 9 bases between. Per the germline V gene, CDR1 is DFQATT and CDR2 is SNEGSKA (reference sequence). There are 11 residues in the CDR3. CDR3 bases: TGCAGTGCGGTGCACGGAGAGACCCAGTACTTC. Protein: CSAVHGETQYF.